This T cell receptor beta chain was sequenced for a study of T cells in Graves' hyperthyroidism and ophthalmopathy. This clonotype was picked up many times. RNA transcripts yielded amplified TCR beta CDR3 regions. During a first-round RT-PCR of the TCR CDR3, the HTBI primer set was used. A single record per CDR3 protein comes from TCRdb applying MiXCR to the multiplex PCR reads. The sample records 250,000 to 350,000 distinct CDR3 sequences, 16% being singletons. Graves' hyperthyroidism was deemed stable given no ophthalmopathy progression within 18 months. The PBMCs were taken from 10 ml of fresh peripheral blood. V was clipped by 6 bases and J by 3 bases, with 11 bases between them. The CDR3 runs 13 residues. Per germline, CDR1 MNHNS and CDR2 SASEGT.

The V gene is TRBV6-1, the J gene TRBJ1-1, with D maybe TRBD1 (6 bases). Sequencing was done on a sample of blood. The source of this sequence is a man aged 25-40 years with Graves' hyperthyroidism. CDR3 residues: CASREDSHTEAFF. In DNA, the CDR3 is TGTGCCAGCAGGGAGGACAGCCACACTGAAGCTTTCTTT.